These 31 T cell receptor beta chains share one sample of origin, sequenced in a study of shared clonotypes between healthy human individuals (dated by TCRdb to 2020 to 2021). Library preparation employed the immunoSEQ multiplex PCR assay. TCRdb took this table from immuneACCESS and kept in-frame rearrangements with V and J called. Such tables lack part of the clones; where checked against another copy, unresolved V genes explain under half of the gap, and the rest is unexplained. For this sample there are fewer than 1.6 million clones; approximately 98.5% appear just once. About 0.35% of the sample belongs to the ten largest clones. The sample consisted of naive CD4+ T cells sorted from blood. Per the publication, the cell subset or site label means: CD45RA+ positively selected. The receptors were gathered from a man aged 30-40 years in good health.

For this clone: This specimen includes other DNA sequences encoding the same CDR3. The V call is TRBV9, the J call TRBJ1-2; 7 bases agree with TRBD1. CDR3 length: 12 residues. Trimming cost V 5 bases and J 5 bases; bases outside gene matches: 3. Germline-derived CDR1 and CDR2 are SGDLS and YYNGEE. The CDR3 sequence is CASSRDSYGYTF. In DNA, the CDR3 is TGTGCCAGCAGTAGGGACAGTTATGGCTACACCTTC. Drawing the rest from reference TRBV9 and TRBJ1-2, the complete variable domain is DSGVTQTPKHLITATGQRVTLRCSPRSGDLSVYWYQQSLDQGLQFLIQYYNGEERAKGNILERFSAQQFPDLHSELNLSSLELGDSALYFCASSRDSYGYTFGSGTRLTVV.

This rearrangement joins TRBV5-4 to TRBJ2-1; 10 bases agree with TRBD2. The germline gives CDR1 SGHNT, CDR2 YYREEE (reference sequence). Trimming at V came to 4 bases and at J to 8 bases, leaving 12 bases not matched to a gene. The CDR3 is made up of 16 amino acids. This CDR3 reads CASSRGAGGPRDEQFF. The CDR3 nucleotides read TGTGCCAGCAGCCGCGGAGCGGGAGGGCCTAGGGATGAGCAGTTCTTC.

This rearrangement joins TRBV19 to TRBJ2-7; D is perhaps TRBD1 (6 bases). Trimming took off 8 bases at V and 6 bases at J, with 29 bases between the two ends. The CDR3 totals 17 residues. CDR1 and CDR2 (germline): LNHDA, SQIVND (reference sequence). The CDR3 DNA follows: TGTGCCAGTTTGGGGATCCGGGACAAGGGAACTGCCGCCGAGCAGTACTTC. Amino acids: CASLGIRDKGTAAEQYF.

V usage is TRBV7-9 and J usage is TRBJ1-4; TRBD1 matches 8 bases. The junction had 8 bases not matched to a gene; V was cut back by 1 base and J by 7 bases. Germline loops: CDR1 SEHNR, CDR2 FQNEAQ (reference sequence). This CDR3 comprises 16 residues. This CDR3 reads CASSLGFGTGAEKLFF. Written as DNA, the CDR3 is TGTGCCAGCAGCTTAGGGTTCGGGACAGGTGCTGAAAAACTGTTTTTT.

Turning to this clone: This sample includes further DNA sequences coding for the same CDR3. In DNA, the CDR3 is TGCAGTGCTAGAGATGACTACGAGCAGTACTTC. Encoded protein: CSARDDYEQYF. This chain connects TRBV20-1 to TRBJ2-7; D is unresolved. The V end was cut by 0 bases, the J end by 3 bases, with 3 bases between. Germline V gene lookup returns CDR1 DFQATT and CDR2 SNEGSKA (reference sequence). This CDR3 is built from 11 residues.

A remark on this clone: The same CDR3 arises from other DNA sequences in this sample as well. The CDR3 loop reads CASSLAGGGTYEQYF. CDR3 DNA: TGCGCCAGCAGTCTAGCGGGAGGGGGAACCTACGAGCAGTACTTC. The chain couples TRBV5-1 to TRBJ2-7, with 12 positions matching TRBD2. The CDR3 covers 15 residues. The V and J ends lost 5 bases and 2 bases, in that order; junction bases with no gene match: 5. Germline assignment: CDR1 SGHRS and CDR2 YFSETQ.

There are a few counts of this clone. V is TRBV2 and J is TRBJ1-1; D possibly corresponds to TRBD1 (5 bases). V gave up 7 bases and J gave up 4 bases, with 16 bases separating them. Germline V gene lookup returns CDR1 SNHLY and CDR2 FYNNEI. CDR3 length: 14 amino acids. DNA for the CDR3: TGTGCCAGCACCTACGGGGCTTGGGGCACTGAAGCTTTCTTT. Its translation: CASTYGAWGTEAFF.

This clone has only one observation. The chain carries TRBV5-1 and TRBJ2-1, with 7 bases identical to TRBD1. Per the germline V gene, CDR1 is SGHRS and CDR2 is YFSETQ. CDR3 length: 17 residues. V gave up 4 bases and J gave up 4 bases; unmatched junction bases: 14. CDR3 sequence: CASSNDRAGGGYNEQFF. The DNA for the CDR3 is TGCGCCAGCAGCAACGACAGGGCTGGTGGGGGATACAATGAGCAGTTCTTC.

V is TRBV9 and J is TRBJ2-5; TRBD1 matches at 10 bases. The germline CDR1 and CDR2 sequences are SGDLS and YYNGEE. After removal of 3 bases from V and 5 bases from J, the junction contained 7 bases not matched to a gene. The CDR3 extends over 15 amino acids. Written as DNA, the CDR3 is TGTGCCAGCAGCGCCGACAGGGGGCCAGGGGAGACCCAGTACTTC. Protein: CASSADRGPGETQYF.

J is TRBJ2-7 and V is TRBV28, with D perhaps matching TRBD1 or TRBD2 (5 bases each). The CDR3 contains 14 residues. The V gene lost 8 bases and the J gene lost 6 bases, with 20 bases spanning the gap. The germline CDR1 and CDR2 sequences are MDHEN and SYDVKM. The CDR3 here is CASLTVQGRGEQYF. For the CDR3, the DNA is TGTGCCAGCCTCACCGTTCAGGGACGTGGCGAGCAGTACTTC.

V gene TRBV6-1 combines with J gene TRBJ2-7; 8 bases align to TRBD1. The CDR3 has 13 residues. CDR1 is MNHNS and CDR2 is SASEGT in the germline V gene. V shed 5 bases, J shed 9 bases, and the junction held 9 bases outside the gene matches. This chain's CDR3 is CASSQGQVGGQYF. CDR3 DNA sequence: TGTGCCAGCAGTCAGGGACAGGTCGGCGGGCAGTACTTC.

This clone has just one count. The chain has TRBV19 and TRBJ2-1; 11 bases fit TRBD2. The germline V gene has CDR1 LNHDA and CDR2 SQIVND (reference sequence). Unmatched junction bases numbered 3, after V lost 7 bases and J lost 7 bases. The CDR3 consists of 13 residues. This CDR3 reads CASTRTSGNEQFF. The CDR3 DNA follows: TGTGCCAGTACCAGGACTAGCGGGAATGAGCAGTTCTTC.

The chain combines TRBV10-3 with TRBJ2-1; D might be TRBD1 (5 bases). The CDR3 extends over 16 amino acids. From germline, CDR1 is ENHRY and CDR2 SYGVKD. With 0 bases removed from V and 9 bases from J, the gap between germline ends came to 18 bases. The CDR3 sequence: CAISESVGRRKGEQFF. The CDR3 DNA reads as TGTGCCATCAGTGAGTCGGTGGGGCGAAGGAAGGGTGAGCAGTTCTTC.

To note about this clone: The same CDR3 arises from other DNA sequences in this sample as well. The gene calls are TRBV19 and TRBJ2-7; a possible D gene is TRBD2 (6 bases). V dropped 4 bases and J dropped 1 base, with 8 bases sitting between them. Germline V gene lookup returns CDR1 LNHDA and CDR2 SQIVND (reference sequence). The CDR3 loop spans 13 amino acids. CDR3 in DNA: TGTGCCAGTAGTACCGCGGGATCCTACGAGCAGTACTTC. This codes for CASSTAGSYEQYF. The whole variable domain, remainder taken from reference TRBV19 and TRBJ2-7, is DGGITQSPKYLFRKEGQNVTLSCEQNLNHDAMYWYRQDPGQGLRLIYYSQIVNDFQKGDIAEGYSVSREKKESFPLTVTSAQKNPTAFYLCASSTAGSYEQYFGPGTRLTVT.

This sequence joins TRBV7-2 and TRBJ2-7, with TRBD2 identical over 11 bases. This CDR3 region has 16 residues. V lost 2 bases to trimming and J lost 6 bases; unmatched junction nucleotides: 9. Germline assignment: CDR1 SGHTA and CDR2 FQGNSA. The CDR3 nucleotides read TGTGCCAGCAGCTTATACCTAGCGGGAGGTAGAGGCGAGCAGTACTTC. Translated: CASSLYLAGGRGEQYF.

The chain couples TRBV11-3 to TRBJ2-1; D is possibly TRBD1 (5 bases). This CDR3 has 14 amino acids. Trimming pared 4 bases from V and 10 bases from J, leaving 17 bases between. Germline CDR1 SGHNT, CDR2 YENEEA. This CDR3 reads CASSSPLSGQEQFF. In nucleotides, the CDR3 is TGTGCCAGCAGCTCCCCCCTTTCAGGACAAGAGCAGTTCTTC.

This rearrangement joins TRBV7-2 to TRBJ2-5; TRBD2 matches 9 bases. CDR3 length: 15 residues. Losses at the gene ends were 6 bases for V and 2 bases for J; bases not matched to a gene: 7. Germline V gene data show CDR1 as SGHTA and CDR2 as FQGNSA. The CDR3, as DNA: TGTGCCAGCAGTAAGTCTAGCGGGACACAAGAGACCCAGTACTTC. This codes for CASSKSSGTQETQYF.

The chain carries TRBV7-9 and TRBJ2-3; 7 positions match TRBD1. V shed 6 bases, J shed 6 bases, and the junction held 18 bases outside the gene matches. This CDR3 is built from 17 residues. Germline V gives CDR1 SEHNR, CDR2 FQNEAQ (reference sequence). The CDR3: CASRNDRARSASDTQYF. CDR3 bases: TGTGCCAGCAGAAATGACAGGGCTAGATCAGCGAGTGATACGCAGTATTTT.

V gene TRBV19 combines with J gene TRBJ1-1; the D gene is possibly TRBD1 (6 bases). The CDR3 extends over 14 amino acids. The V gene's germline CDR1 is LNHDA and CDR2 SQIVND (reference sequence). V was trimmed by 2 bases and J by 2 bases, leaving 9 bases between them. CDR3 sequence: CASSIRGANTEAFF. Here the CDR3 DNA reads TGTGCCAGTAGTATAAGGGGGGCAAACACTGAAGCTTTCTTT. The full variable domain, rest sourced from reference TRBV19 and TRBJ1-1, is DGGITQSPKYLFRKEGQNVTLSCEQNLNHDAMYWYRQDPGQGLRLIYYSQIVNDFQKGDIAEGYSVSREKKESFPLTVTSAQKNPTAFYLCASSIRGANTEAFFGQGTRLTVV.

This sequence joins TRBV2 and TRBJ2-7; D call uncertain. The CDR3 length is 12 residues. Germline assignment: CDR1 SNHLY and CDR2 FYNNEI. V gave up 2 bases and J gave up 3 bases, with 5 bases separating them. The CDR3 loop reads CASSELNYEQYF. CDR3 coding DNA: TGTGCCAGCAGTGAACTGAACTACGAGCAGTACTTC.

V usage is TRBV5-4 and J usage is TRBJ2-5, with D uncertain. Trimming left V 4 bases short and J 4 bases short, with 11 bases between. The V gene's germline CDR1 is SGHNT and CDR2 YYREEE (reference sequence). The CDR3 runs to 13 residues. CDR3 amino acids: CASSPHSRETQYF. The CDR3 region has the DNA TGTGCCAGCAGCCCCCACTCCCGAGAGACCCAGTACTTC.

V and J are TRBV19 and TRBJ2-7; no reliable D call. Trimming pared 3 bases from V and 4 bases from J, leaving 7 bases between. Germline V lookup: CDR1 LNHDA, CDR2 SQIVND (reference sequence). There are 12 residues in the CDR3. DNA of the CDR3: TGTGCCAGTAGTATGGACCGGTACGAGCAGTACTTC. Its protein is CASSMDRYEQYF. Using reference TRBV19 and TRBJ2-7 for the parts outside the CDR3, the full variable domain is DGGITQSPKYLFRKEGQNVTLSCEQNLNHDAMYWYRQDPGQGLRLIYYSQIVNDFQKGDIAEGYSVSREKKESFPLTVTSAQKNPTAFYLCASSMDRYEQYFGPGTRLTVT.

The CDR3 nucleotides are TGTGCCAGCAGCCTCCGGACTAGCGGGAAACTCTACGAGCAGTACTTC. Its translation: CASSLRTSGKLYEQYF. The rearrangement uses TRBV7-2 and TRBJ2-7, with 12 bases aligning to TRBD2. The CDR3 covers 16 residues. Losses at the gene ends were 5 bases for V and 3 bases for J; bases not matched to a gene: 8. In germline, CDR1 is SGHTA, CDR2 FQGNSA.

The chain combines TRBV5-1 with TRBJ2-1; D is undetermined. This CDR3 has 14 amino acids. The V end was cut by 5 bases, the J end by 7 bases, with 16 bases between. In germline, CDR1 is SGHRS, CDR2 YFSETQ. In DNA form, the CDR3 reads TGCGCCAGCAGTCCCTTTGGGTCCGGGAATGAGCAGTTCTTC. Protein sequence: CASSPFGSGNEQFF.

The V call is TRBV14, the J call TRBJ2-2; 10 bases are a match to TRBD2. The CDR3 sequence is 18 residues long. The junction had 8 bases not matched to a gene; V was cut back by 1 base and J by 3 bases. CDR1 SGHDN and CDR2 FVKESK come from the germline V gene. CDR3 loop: CASSQAHSSGRYTGELFF. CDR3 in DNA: TGTGCCAGCAGCCAAGCCCACTCTAGCGGGAGATACACCGGGGAGCTGTTTTTT.

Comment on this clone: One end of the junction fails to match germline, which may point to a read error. The CDR3 sequence is CASTPTTPGETQYF. The CDR3 coding sequence is TGTGCCAGCACACCAACAACGCCTGGGGAGACCCAGTACTTC. The V and J genes are TRBV18 and TRBJ2-5; no reliable D call. Germline V gives CDR1 KGHSH, CDR2 LQKENI. The CDR3 runs to 14 residues. Full variable domain (outside the CDR3, taken from reference TRBV18 and TRBJ2-5): NAGVMQNPRHLVRRRGQEARLRCSPMKGHSHVYWYRQLPEEGLKFMVYLQKENIIDESGMPKERFSAEFPKEGPSILRIQQVVRGDSAAYFCASTPTTPGETQYFGPGTRLLVL.

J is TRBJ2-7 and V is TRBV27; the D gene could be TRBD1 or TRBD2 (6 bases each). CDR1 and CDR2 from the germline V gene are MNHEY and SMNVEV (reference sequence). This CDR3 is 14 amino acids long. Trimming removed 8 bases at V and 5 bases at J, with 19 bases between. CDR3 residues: CASHGQGRFDEQYF. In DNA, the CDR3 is TGTGCCAGCCACGGCCAGGGGAGGTTCGACGAGCAGTACTTC.

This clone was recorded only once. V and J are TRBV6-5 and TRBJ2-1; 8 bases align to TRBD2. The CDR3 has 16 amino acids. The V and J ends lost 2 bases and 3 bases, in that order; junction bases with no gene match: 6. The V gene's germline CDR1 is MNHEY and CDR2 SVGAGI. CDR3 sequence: CASSYVPGGGYNEQFF. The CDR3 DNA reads TGTGCCAGCAGTTACGTTCCGGGAGGGGGCTACAATGAGCAGTTCTTC.

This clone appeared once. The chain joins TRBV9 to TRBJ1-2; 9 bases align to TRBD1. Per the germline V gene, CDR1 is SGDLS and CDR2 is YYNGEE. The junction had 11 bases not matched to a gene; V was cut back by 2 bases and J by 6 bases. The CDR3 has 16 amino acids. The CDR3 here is CASSVRSTRDRDGYTF. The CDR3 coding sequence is TGTGCCAGCAGCGTCCGGTCGACCCGGGACAGGGATGGCTACACCTTC.

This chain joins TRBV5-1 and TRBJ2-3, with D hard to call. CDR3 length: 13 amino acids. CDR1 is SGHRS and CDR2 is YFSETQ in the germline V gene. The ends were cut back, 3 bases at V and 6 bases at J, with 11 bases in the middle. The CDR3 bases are TGCGCCAGCAGCTCCCCCGGGTCGGATACGCAGTATTTT. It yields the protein CASSSPGSDTQYF.

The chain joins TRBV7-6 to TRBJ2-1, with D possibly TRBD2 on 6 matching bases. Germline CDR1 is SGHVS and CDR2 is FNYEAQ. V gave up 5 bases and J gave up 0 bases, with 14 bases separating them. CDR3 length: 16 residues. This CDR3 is CASSPAGGSSYNEQFF. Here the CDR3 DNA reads TGTGCCAGCAGCCCGGCCGGGGGTAGCTCCTACAATGAGCAGTTCTTC.